Shown below are 30 T cell receptor beta chains from a single sample sequenced in a study of cytomegalovirus exposure and HLA in healthy donors. The study ran its PCR with 60 Vbeta and 13 Jbeta primers. Profiled with immunoSEQ multiplex PCR; TCRdb holds only in-frame clones, not every one. The sample holds fewer than 90,000 clones, 60% to 70% seen once. Sequenced sample: PBMCs. These receptors came from a middle-aged man in good health and CMV-seropositive.

The J gene is TRBJ2-2, the V gene TRBV28; D is perhaps TRBD1 (5 bases). Per the germline V gene, CDR1 is MDHEN and CDR2 is SYDVKM. The CDR3 sequence is 15 residues long. Trimming took 6 bases from V and 0 from J, leaving 11 bases between them. CDR3 nucleotide sequence: TGTGCCAGCAGCGAACCGACAGCGAACACCGGGGAGCTGTTTTTT. The encoded protein is CASSEPTANTGELFF. Full variable domain (outside the CDR3, taken from reference TRBV28 and TRBJ2-2): DVKVTQSSRYLVKRTGEKVFLECVQDMDHENMFWYRQDPGLGLRLIYFSYDVKMKEKGDIPEGYSVSREKKERFSLILESASTNQTSMYLCASSEPTANTGELFFGEGSRLTVL.

V gene TRBV5-1 combines with J gene TRBJ1-2, with TRBD1 identical over 9 bases. Trimming at V came to 4 bases and at J to 8 bases, leaving 15 bases not matched to a gene. Germline V gene sequence: CDR1 SGHRS, CDR2 YFSETQ. The CDR3 runs to 16 residues. The CDR3 loop is CASSLGQGLNLFGYTF. The CDR3 DNA reads as TGCGCCAGCAGCCTCGGACAGGGGCTAAACCTTTTCGGCTACACCTTC.

On this clone itself: At one end the junction does not follow the germline gene, possibly because of a read error. The chain recombines TRBV7-7 with TRBJ2-7; 11 bases line up with TRBD1. From germline, CDR1 is SSHAT and CDR2 FNYEAQ (reference sequence). CDR3 length equals 14 residues. The CDR3: CASSLSGQGDEQYF. The CDR3 DNA is TGTGCTAGCAGCTTGTCGGGACAGGGGGACGAGCAGTACTTC.

V and J are TRBV28 and TRBJ1-5, with TRBD1 matching over 8 bases. Germline trimming cut 1 base from V and 7 bases from J; bases unmatched to any gene: 6. This CDR3 is 15 amino acids long. Looked up from germline, CDR1 is MDHEN and CDR2 is SYDVKM. The CDR3 bases are TGTGCCAGCAGTTTATCAGGGGGCGCAGGGCAGCCCCAGCATTTT. Residues: CASSLSGGAGQPQHF.

The rearrangement joins TRBV27 to TRBJ1-1; TRBD1 agrees at 7 bases. The CDR3 totals 14 residues. Germline values: CDR1 MNHEY, CDR2 SMNVEV (reference sequence). Unmatched junction bases numbered 6, after V lost 7 bases and J lost 1 base. The CDR3 spells CASKMGTANTEAFF. CDR3 sequence (DNA): TGTGCCAGCAAGATGGGGACAGCGAACACTGAAGCTTTCTTT.

The CDR3 is CASSPLTGEAETQYF. The CDR3 nucleotides read TGTGCCAGCAGTCCCCTGACAGGGGAAGCAGAGACCCAGTACTTC. The J gene is TRBJ2-5, the V gene TRBV28; TRBD1 aligns across 8 bases. Trimming at V came to 5 bases and at J to 4 bases, leaving 9 bases not matched to a gene. The CDR3 has 15 residues. The V gene's germline CDR1 is MDHEN and CDR2 SYDVKM.

This chain uses TRBV11-2 with TRBJ1-1, with D uncertain. There are 15 residues in the CDR3. Trimming removed 0 bases from V and 0 bases from J, with 8 bases in between. The germline CDR1 and CDR2 sequences are SGHAT and FQNNGV. CDR3 amino acids: CASSLDPSMNTEAFF. CDR3 DNA: TGTGCCAGCAGCTTAGATCCCTCTATGAACACTGAAGCTTTCTTT.

The chain links TRBV6-1 to TRBJ2-2; 7 bases map to TRBD1. This CDR3 has 15 amino acids. V trimming: 7 bases; J trimming: 2 bases; junction bases outside the gene matches: 7. CDR1 is MNHNS and CDR2 is SASEGT in the germline V gene. The CDR3 nucleotides read TGTGCCAGCACTCCGACAGGGATCAACACCGGGGAGCTGTTTTTT. As protein: CASTPTGINTGELFF.

The genes are TRBV18 and TRBJ1-6; TRBD1 matches at 7 bases. The CDR3 length is 17 residues. V lost 2 bases and J lost 4; bases outside the gene matches: 8. CDR1 is KGHSH and CDR2 is LQKENI in the germline V gene. The CDR3 protein is CASSPETGSSYNSPLHF. The CDR3 DNA reads as TGTGCCAGCTCACCAGAGACAGGGAGCTCTTATAATTCACCCCTCCACTTT.

The chain carries TRBV4-3 and TRBJ1-2; 9 positions match TRBD1. The CDR3 covers 14 residues. V shed 3 bases and J 8 bases; nucleotides not matched to a gene: 7. Germline assignment: CDR1 LGHNA and CDR2 YSLEER. Written as DNA, the CDR3 is TGCGCCAGCAGCCACGGTACAGGGGGCGACGGCTACACCTTC. It is translated as CASSHGTGGDGYTF.

The CDR3 is CASSSIQGREAFF. CDR3 bases: TGTGCCAGCAGCTCCATACAGGGACGAGAAGCTTTCTTT. The rearrangement joins TRBV7-2 to TRBJ1-1; D is perhaps TRBD1 (6 bases). V was shortened by 4 bases and J by 8 bases, with 14 bases between the two germline ends. This CDR3 region has 13 residues. Looked up from germline, CDR1 is SGHTA and CDR2 is FQGNSA. The variable domain in full, with the rest retrieved from reference TRBV7-2 and TRBJ1-1, is GAGVSQSPSNKVTEKGKDVELRCDPISGHTALYWYRQSLGQGLEFLIYFQGNSAPDKSGLPSDRFSAERTGGSVSTLTIQRTQQEDSAVYLCASSSIQGREAFFGQGTRLTVV.

This clone was observed once. The chain is built from TRBV28 and TRBJ1-2; weak D call: TRBD1 (6 bases). The CDR3 sequence is 15 residues long. Trimming removed 3 bases at V and 5 bases at J, with 16 bases between. From germline, CDR1 is MDHEN and CDR2 SYDVKM. The CDR3 region has the DNA TGTGCCAGCAGTTTGGGGCAGGGGATGCGGTATGGCTACACCTTC. Protein sequence: CASSLGQGMRYGYTF.

The chain has TRBV27 and TRBJ1-6, with D unclear. Germline CDR1 is MNHEY and CDR2 is SMNVEV (reference sequence). This CDR3 is built from 14 residues. V lost 6 bases and J 4 bases, leaving 10 bases between the germline ends. The CDR3 bases are TGTGCCAGCAGCACCGGAGGGTATAATTCACCCCTCCACTTT. Protein sequence: CASSTGGYNSPLHF.

This CDR3 is CASSGSSTDTQYF. The CDR3 region has the DNA TGCGCCAGCAGCGGGAGTAGCACAGATACGCAGTATTTT. The gene calls are TRBV5-1 and TRBJ2-3; D is perhaps TRBD2 (5 bases). Germline V gene data show CDR1 as SGHRS and CDR2 as YFSETQ. V gave up 4 bases and J gave up 0 bases, with 6 bases separating them. The CDR3 is 13 amino acids.

The chain joins TRBV30 to TRBJ1-1, with a possible D match to TRBD1 (5 bases). This CDR3 is 15 amino acids long. Germline loops: CDR1 GTSNPN, CDR2 SVGIG (reference sequence). Trimming cost V 3 bases and J 1 base, with 15 bases left between them. The CDR3, as DNA: TGTGCCTGGAGCCTCTGGGGGGTTCGGAACACTGAAGCTTTCTTT. Protein sequence: CAWSLWGVRNTEAFF.

This chain links TRBV7-6 with TRBJ1-4; TRBD1 matches 8 bases. The CDR3 is 17 residues long. Losses at the gene ends were 1 base for V and 8 bases for J; bases not matched to a gene: 12. The germline V gene has CDR1 SGHVS and CDR2 FNYEAQ. This CDR3 is CASSLGGTGHYFEKLFF. The CDR3 DNA is TGTGCCAGCAGCTTAGGAGGGACAGGCCATTATTTCGAAAAACTGTTTTTT.

The chain recombines TRBV13 with TRBJ2-2; D gene unclear. Trimming pared 5 bases from V and 1 base from J, leaving 5 bases between. The CDR3 extends over 13 amino acids. Per the germline V gene, CDR1 is PRHDT and CDR2 is FYEKMQ (reference sequence). CDR3 amino acids: CASSPGNTGELFF. CDR3 DNA sequence: TGTGCCAGCAGCCCGGGGAACACCGGGGAGCTGTTTTTT.

This clone has more than one count but fewer than ten. Written as DNA, the CDR3 is TGTGCCAGCAGCCTGACAGGAGCGAACACCGGGGAGCTGTTTTTT. Residues: CASSLTGANTGELFF. This chain joins TRBV6-5 and TRBJ2-2, with D perhaps matching TRBD1 (6 bases). V was trimmed by 6 bases and J by 0 bases, leaving 11 bases between them. This CDR3 spans 15 amino acids. Germline CDR1 MNHEY, CDR2 SVGAGI.

V gene TRBV27 combines with J gene TRBJ2-1; 7 bases agree with TRBD2. The germline gives CDR1 MNHEY, CDR2 SMNVEV (reference sequence). The CDR3 covers 19 residues. The V gene end was trimmed by 1 base and the J gene end by 5 bases; junction bases not matched to a gene: 17. The CDR3 nucleotides are TGTGCCAGCAGTTTATTCCCGCGGAGCCCCCCGGGAGGCCACAATGAGCAGTTCTTC. This encodes CASSLFPRSPPGGHNEQFF.

Only a few counts were recorded for this clone. Here the CDR3 DNA reads TGTGCCAGCAGCTACGGGACAGTCTATGGCTACACCTTC. Translating it yields CASSYGTVYGYTF. This chain uses TRBV7-3 with TRBJ1-2; 7 positions agree with TRBD1. Losses at the gene ends were 4 bases for V and 4 bases for J; bases not matched to a gene: 3. This CDR3 is 13 amino acids long. The germline V gene has CDR1 SGHTA and CDR2 FQGTGA.

V gene TRBV6-5 combines with J gene TRBJ1-2, with 7 bases matching TRBD1. V lost 4 bases, J lost 3 bases, and 5 bases stayed unmatched. Germline CDR1 and CDR2: MNHEY and SVGAGI. The length of the CDR3 is 14 residues. For the CDR3, the DNA is TGTGCCAGCAGTTTATACAGGGGTGACTATGGCTACACCTTC. It codes for CASSLYRGDYGYTF.

This clone occurred once. V and J are TRBV5-1 and TRBJ1-2; 11 nucleotides line up with TRBD1. This CDR3 is 17 amino acids long. The germline gives CDR1 SGHRS, CDR2 YFSETQ. V lost 3 bases to trimming and J lost 7 bases; unmatched junction nucleotides: 14. CDR3 sequence: CASSSWTGGSQVAGYTF. CDR3 coding DNA: TGCGCCAGCAGCTCCTGGACAGGGGGCTCCCAGGTCGCTGGCTACACCTTC.

This sequence joins TRBV5-6 and TRBJ2-5; a weak D match, TRBD2 (6 bases). The CDR3 extends over 17 amino acids. CDR1 SGHDT and CDR2 YYEEEE come from the germline V gene. Trimming stripped 5 bases from V and 0 bases from J, with 20 bases between. The CDR3 loop reads CASRNKQLADYQETQYF. In DNA form, the CDR3 reads TGTGCCAGCAGAAATAAACAACTAGCAGATTACCAAGAGACCCAGTACTTC.

The chain employs TRBV7-8 and TRBJ1-5, with D unclear. V gave up 5 bases and J gave up 3 bases, with 14 bases separating them. From germline, CDR1 is SGHVS and CDR2 FQNEAQ. The CDR3 spans 15 residues. CDR3 bases: TGTGCCAGCAGCCGGTCGGGTAGTTACAATCAGCCCCAGCATTTT. Protein: CASSRSGSYNQPQHF.

This clone was observed a handful of times. The gene calls are TRBV10-2 and TRBJ1-2; D perhaps matches TRBD1 (5 bases). The CDR3 loop spans 14 amino acids. Trimming removed 2 bases from V and 5 bases from J, with 12 bases in between. The V gene's germline CDR1 is WSHSY and CDR2 SAAADI. The CDR3 region is CASSERGRWYGYTF. The CDR3 nucleotides are TGCGCCAGCAGTGAGCGGGGGAGGTGGTATGGCTACACCTTC.

This clone came up a few times. V is TRBV19 and J is TRBJ2-1, with D perhaps matching TRBD1 (6 bases). The CDR3 has 12 amino acids. The germline V gene encodes CDR1 LNHDA and CDR2 SQIVND (reference sequence). V gave up 3 bases and J gave up 11 bases, with 11 bases separating them. The CDR3 is CASSMSRGQQFF. The DNA for the CDR3 is TGTGCCAGTAGTATGAGCAGGGGACAGCAGTTCTTC.

The chain has TRBV30 and TRBJ2-5; 9 nucleotides align to TRBD1. The CDR3 has 13 amino acids. The germline CDR1 and CDR2 sequences are GTSNPN and SVGIG (reference sequence). Trimming removed 5 bases from V and 4 bases from J; junction bases left unmatched: 5. DNA for the CDR3: TGTGCCTGGGACAGGGGGTTGGGAGAGACCCAGTACTTC. Residues: CAWDRGLGETQYF.

V usage is TRBV4-3 and J usage is TRBJ1-2, with TRBD1 identical over 8 bases. The CDR3 loop spans 17 amino acids. The germline V gene encodes CDR1 LGHNA and CDR2 YSLEER. V lost 4 bases and J lost 4; bases outside the gene matches: 14. The chain's CDR3 is CASSPGTGDPGAYGYTF. The CDR3 DNA reads as TGCGCCAGCAGCCCTGGGACAGGTGATCCTGGGGCCTATGGCTACACCTTC.

The chain recombines TRBV11-2 with TRBJ2-7; a possible D gene is TRBD1 (5 bases). The CDR3 length is 14 residues. Germline V gene sequence: CDR1 SGHAT, CDR2 FQNNGV. Trimming removed 1 base from V and 0 bases from J, with 7 bases in between. The chain's CDR3 is CASSLVRGSYEQYF. The CDR3 nucleotides read TGTGCCAGCAGCTTAGTAAGGGGCTCCTACGAGCAGTACTTC.

The rearrangement joins TRBV28 to TRBJ2-4; D is uncertain. The germline gives CDR1 MDHEN, CDR2 SYDVKM. V was clipped by 1 base and J by 8 bases, with 21 bases between them. CDR3 length: 17 residues. CDR3 sequence reads: CASSLLILGHSDDIQYF. CDR3 DNA: TGTGCCAGCAGTTTATTAATTCTGGGTCACAGTGACGACATTCAGTACTTC. Complete variable domain (other parts from reference TRBV28 and TRBJ2-4): DVKVTQSSRYLVKRTGEKVFLECVQDMDHENMFWYRQDPGLGLRLIYFSYDVKMKEKGDIPEGYSVSREKKERFSLILESASTNQTSMYLCASSLLILGHSDDIQYFGAGTRLSVL.